This T cell receptor (beta chain) was recovered during a study of blood T cell repertoires in COVID-19. The overall study: Italy, Spain and the United States were the sources of the convalescent and acute COVID-19 samples.

V was pared by 5 bases and J by 1 base, with 17 bases between. The CDR3 runs 16 residues. Germline CDR1 reads SGHTA; CDR2 reads FQGNSA. The table lists this clone with a count of one. Per the authors' pipeline: How many nucleated cells were present was estimated from reference gene primer amplification. The protocol was immunoSEQ multiplex PCR, while the TCRdb copy is restricted to in-frame clones and leaves out a portion. The D gene and trimming were derived from the DNA, and the V and J assignments and clone size from that table. The data hold nearly 85,000 clones, with around 83% observed a single time.

The chain links TRBV7-2 to TRBJ1-1, with a weak D call TRBD1 (6 bases). This clonotype was obtained from a woman aged 55-75 years with acute or convalescent COVID-19. Source material: peripheral blood. The CDR3 DNA is TGTGCCAGCAGCCAGGGGCGCGGCAGACAGAACACTGAAGCTTTCTTT. The encoded protein is CASSQGRGRQNTEAFF.